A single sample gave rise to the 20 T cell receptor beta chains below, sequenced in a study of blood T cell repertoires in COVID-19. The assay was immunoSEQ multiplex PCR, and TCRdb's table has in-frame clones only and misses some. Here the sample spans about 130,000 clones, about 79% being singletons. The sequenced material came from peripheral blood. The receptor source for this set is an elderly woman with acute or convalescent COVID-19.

The chain's CDR3 is CASSQDSSGGETQYF. The CDR3 DNA sequence: TGTGCCAGCAGCCAAGATTCTAGCGGGGGGGAGACCCAGTACTTC. The genes are TRBV3-1 (or the pseudogene TRBV3-2) and TRBJ2-5, with TRBD2 matching 11 bases. The length of the CDR3 is 15 residues. The V gene end was trimmed by 0 bases and the J gene end by 5 bases; junction bases not matched to a gene: 2. CDR1 is LGHDT, CDR2 YNNKEL, per germline (reference sequence).

CDR3: CASSPLGPQSSYNSPLHF. The CDR3 DNA reads as TGTGCCAGCTCACCTCTGGGGCCCCAAAGCTCCTATAATTCACCCCTCCACTTT. V gene TRBV18 combines with J gene TRBJ1-6; possible D gene TRBD1, 5 bases. The CDR3 is 18 residues long. Germline CDR1 and CDR2: KGHSH and LQKENI. Trimming shortened V by 3 bases and J by 0 bases, and 15 bases separated the two germline ends.

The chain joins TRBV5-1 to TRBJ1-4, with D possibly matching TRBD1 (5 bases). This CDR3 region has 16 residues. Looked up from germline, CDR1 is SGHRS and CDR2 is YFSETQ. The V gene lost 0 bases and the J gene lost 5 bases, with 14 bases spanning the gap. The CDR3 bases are TGCGCCAGCAGCTTGGCCAAGGGGCAGGCGAATGAAAAACTGTTTTTT. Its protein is CASSLAKGQANEKLFF.

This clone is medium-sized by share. Here the CDR3 DNA reads TGTGCCAGCAGGATGCCCCAGGGCGGGGGGGCCAACACCGGGGAGCTGTTTTTT. Translated: CASRMPQGGGANTGELFF. The chain links TRBV2 to TRBJ2-2, with 9 bases identical to TRBD2. Looked up from germline, CDR1 is SNHLY and CDR2 is FYNNEI. The CDR3 spans 18 residues. J was trimmed by 2 bases and V by 6 bases; bases with no gene match: 13.

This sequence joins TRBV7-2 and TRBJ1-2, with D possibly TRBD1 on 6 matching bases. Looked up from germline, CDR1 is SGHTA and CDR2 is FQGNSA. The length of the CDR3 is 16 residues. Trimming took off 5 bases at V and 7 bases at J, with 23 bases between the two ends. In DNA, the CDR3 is TGTGCCAGCAGCCCTTATATAGGTTCAGGGGTAGGTGGCTACACCTTC. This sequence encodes CASSPYIGSGVGGYTF. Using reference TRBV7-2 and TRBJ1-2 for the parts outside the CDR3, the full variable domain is GAGVSQSPSNKVTEKGKDVELRCDPISGHTALYWYRQSLGQGLEFLIYFQGNSAPDKSGLPSDRFSAERTGGSVSTLTIQRTQQEDSAVYLCASSPYIGSGVGGYTFGSGTRLTVV.

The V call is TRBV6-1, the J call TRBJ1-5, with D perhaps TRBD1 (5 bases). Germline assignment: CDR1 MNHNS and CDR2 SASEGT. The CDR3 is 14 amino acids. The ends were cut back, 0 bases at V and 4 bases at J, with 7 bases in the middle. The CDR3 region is CASSEADTNQPQHF. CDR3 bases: TGTGCCAGCAGTGAAGCGGACACAAATCAGCCCCAGCATTTT.

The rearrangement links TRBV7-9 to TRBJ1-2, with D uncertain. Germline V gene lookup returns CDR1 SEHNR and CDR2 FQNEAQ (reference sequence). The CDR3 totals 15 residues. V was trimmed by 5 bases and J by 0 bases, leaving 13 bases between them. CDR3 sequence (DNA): TGTGCCAGCAGCCCAACGGGTTTCGCTAACTATGGCTACACCTTC. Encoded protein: CASSPTGFANYGYTF. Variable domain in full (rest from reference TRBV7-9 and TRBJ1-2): DTGVSQNPRHKITKRGQNVTFRCDPISEHNRLYWYRQTLGQGPEFLTYFQNEAQLEKSRLLSDRFSAERPKGSFSTLEIQRTEQGDSAMYLCASSPTGFANYGYTFGSGTRLTVV.

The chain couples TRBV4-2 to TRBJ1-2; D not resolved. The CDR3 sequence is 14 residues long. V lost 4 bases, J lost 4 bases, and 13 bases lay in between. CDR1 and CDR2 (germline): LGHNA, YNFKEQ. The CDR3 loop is CASSPLGGPYGYTF. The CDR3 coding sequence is TGTGCCAGCAGCCCGCTTGGAGGGCCCTATGGCTACACCTTC.

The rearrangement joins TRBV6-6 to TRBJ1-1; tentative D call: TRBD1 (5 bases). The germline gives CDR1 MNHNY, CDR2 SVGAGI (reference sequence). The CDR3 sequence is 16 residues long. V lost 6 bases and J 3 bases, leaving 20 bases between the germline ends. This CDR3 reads CASSKKDRRGDTEAFF. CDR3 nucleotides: TGTGCCAGCAGCAAAAAGGACCGGAGGGGTGACACTGAAGCTTTCTTT.

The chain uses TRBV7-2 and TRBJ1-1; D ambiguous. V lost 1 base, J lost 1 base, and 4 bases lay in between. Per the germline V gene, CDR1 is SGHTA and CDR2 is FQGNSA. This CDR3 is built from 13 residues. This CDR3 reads CASSLVRNTEAFF. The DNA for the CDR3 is TGTGCCAGCAGCTTAGTTAGGAACACTGAAGCTTTCTTT.

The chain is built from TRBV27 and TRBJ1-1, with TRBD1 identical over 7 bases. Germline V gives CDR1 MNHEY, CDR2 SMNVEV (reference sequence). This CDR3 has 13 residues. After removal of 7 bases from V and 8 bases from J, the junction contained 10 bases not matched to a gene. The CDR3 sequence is CASTEGQTAEAFF. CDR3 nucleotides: TGTGCCAGCACCGAGGGACAGACGGCGGAAGCTTTCTTT.

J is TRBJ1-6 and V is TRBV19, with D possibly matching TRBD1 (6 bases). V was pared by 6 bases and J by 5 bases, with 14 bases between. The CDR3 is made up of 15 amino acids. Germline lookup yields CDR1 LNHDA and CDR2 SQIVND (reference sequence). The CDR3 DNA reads TGTGCCAGTAGCCGTCGCCAGGGGAATAATTCACCCCTCCACTTT. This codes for CASSRRQGNNSPLHF.

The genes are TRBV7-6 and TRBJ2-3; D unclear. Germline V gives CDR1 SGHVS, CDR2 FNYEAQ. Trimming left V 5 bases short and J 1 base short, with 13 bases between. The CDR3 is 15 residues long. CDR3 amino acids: CASSLPFVGTDTQYF. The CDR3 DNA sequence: TGTGCCAGCAGCCTACCCTTCGTTGGCACAGATACGCAGTATTTT.

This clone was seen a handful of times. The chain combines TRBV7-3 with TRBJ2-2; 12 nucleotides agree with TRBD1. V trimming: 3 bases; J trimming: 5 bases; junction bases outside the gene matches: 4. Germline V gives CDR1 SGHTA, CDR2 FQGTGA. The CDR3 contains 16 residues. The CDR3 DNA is TGTGCCAGCAGCTTCCCGGGACAGGGGGCGACCGGGGAGCTGTTTTTT. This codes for CASSFPGQGATGELFF.

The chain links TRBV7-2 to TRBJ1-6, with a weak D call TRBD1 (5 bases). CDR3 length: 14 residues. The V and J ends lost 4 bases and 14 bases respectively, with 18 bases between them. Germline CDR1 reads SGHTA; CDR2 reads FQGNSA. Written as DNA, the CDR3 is TGTGCCAGCAGCTCCATGGGGGGGGATTCGGCCCTCCACTTT. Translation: CASSSMGGDSALHF.

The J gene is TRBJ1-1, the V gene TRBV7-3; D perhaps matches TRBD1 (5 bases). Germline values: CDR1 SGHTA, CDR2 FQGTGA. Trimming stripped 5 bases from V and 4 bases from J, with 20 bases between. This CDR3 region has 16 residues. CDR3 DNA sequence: TGTGCCAGCAGCCCCCAGGGTGGGGCCGGCGGCACTGAAGCTTTCTTT. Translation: CASSPQGGAGGTEAFF.

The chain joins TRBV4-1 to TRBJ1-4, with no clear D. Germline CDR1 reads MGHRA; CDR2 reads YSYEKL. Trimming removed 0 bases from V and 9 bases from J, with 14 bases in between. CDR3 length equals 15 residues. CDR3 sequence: CASSQEYAKPQKLFF. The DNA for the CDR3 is TGCGCCAGCAGCCAAGAATACGCGAAACCCCAAAAACTGTTTTTT.

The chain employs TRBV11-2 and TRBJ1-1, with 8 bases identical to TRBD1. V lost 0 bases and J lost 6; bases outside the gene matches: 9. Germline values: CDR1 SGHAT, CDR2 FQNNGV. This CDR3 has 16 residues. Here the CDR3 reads CASSLDIGQGTSEAFF. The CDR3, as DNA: TGTGCCAGCAGCTTAGATATAGGACAGGGTACTTCTGAAGCTTTCTTT.

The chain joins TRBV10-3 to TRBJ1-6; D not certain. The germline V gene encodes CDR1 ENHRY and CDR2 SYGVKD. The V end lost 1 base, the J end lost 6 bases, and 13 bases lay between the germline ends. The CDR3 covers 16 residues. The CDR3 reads CAISEFVVRGNSPLHF. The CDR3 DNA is TGTGCCATCAGTGAGTTTGTGGTCCGGGGTAATTCACCCCTCCACTTT.

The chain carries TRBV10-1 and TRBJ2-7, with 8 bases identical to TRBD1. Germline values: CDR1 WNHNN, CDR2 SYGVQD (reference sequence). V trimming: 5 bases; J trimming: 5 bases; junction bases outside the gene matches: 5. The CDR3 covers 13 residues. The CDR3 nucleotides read TGCGCCAGCAGTATGGACAGGGCGCACGAGCAGTACTTC. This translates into CASSMDRAHEQYF.